The rows below give T cell receptor beta chains drawn from one sample of a study of blood T cell repertoires in COVID-19. The table came from immunoSEQ multiplex PCR; TCRdb's copy has only in-frame clones and leaves some out. Of some 54,000 clones detected, around 81% appear once; the ten largest clones hold 6.9%. Material for sequencing was peripheral blood. The receptors here all came from a man in his 70s with active COVID-19. CDR3s include the opening cysteine and the closing phenylalanine or tryptophan. The order of the fields is D gene, J gene, CDR3 length, clone size, V gene, CDR3 protein, CDR3 DNA. The D gene is left open where the match is weak. The listing skips clone size in some rows; elsewhere it reads once, few, many or a size class.

-,TRBJ1-4,15,-,TRBV7-9,CASSLSPSVNEKLFF,TGTGCCAGCAGCTTATCCCCCTCGGTTAATGAAAAACTGTTTTTT
-,TRBJ2-4,15,-,TRBV27,CASSGGTGAKNIQYF,TGTGCCAGCAGTGGAGGAACAGGGGCCAAAAACATTCAGTACTTC
-,TRBJ2-7,17,-,TRBV6-2/TRBV6-3,CASSYPTEEAVTYEQYF,TGTGCCAGCAGTTACCCCACCGAAGAGGCTGTTACCTACGAGCAGTACTTC
-,TRBJ2-5,13,-,TRBV5-8,CASSFTEQETQYF,TGTGCCAGCAGCTTCACAGAACAAGAGACCCAGTACTTC
TRBD2,TRBJ2-1,15,-,TRBV5-1,CASSASGTSYNEQFF,TGCGCCAGCAGCGCTAGCGGGACCTCCTACAATGAGCAGTTCTTC
TRBD2,TRBJ2-2,17,-,TRBV4-2,CASSQEFSGELHGELFF,TGTGCCAGCAGCCAAGAGTTCAGCGGGGAACTCCACGGGGAGCTGTTTTTT
TRBD1,TRBJ2-7,13,once,TRBV4-3,CASSRHRGAEQYF,TGCGCCAGCAGCCGCCACAGGGGTGCCGAGCAGTACTTC
TRBD1,TRBJ1-1,12,-,TRBV5-8,CASRSGGTEAFF,TGTGCCAGCAGATCAGGGGGTACTGAAGCTTTCTTT
-,TRBJ2-3,19,-,TRBV7-6,CASSFKTPGPAALTDTQYF,TGTGCCAGCAGCTTCAAGACCCCAGGGCCTGCCGCACTCACAGATACGCAGTATTTT
TRBD2,TRBJ2-1,15,-,TRBV6-5,CASCTSGGFINEQFF,TGTGCCAGTTGTACCAGCGGGGGGTTTATTAATGAGCAGTTCTTC
TRBD1,TRBJ1-5,15,-,TRBV28,CASSFLTGNNQPQHF,TGTGCCAGCAGTTTCTTGACAGGGAATAATCAGCCCCAGCATTTT
-,TRBJ2-3,15,-,TRBV19,CASSIAGGSTDTQYF,TGTGCCAGTAGTATAGCGGGGGGCTCCACAGATACGCAGTATTTT
-,TRBJ2-7,15,-,TRBV11-2,CASSLGGAFSYEQYF,TGTGCCAGCAGCTTAGGGGGAGCGTTCTCCTACGAGCAGTACTTC
TRBD2,TRBJ2-1,15,-,TRBV13,CASSSTSGGAKEQFF,TGTGCCAGCAGCTCCACTAGCGGGGGGGCCAAAGAACAGTTCTTC
-,TRBJ2-7,15,-,TRBV6-5,CASSRRGARNYEQYF,TGTGCCAGCAGCCGCCGGGGGGCCCGAAATTACGAGCAGTACTTC
TRBD2,TRBJ2-1,19,-,TRBV6-2/TRBV6-3,CASSFNIERTSPVYNEQFF,TGTGCCAGCAGTTTCAACATAGAGCGGACTAGCCCGGTGTACAATGAGCAGTTCTTC
TRBD2,TRBJ2-5,16,few,TRBV19,CASSLGLAGGQETQYF,TGTGCCAGTAGTCTGGGACTAGCGGGGGGCCAAGAGACCCAGTACTTC
TRBD1,TRBJ2-4,14,-,TRBV7-2,CASSQQGAGNIQYF,TGTGCCAGCAGCCAACAGGGGGCAGGGAACATTCAGTACTTC
TRBD1,TRBJ1-4,15,-,TRBV9,CASSVAGGPNEKLFF,TGTGCCAGCAGCGTAGCAGGGGGCCCTAATGAAAAACTGTTTTTT
-,TRBJ2-5,14,-,TRBV21-1,CASSKGDTRGRVDF,TGTGCCAGCAGCAAAGGGGACACACGGGGACGAGTAGACTTC
TRBD2,TRBJ2-3,21,-,TRBV18,CASSLRLPRTSGETYTDTQYF,TGTGCCAGCTCACTGAGGTTACCCCGTACTAGCGGGGAGACGTACACAGATACGCAGTATTTT
-,TRBJ2-7,16,-,TRBV5-1,CASSPGSGFGAYEQYF,TGCGCCAGCAGCCCAGGATCGGGGTTTGGGGCCTACGAGCAGTACTTC
-,TRBJ1-5,13,-,TRBV27,CASSTRYNQPQHF,TGTGCCAGCAGTACGAGATACAATCAGCCCCAGCATTTT
-,TRBJ2-5,13,once,TRBV12-3/TRBV12-4,CASSLTSQETQYF,TGTGCCAGCAGTTTGACTAGCCAAGAGACCCAGTACTTC
-,TRBJ1-4,12,-,TRBV12-3/TRBV12-4,CASRTVGEKLFF,TGTGCCAGCCGAACAGTTGGAGAAAAACTGTTTTTT
-,TRBJ2-7,15,-,TRBV4-3,CASSQDFGQHYEQYF,TGCGCCAGCAGCCAAGATTTCGGACAGCACTACGAGCAGTACTTC
-,TRBJ1-1,15,-,TRBV7-3,CASSLYPGINTEAFF,TGTGCCAGCAGCTTATACCCAGGGATAAACACTGAAGCTTTCTTT
-,TRBJ1-2,11,-,TRBV6-4,CASIDNDGYTF,TGTGCCAGCATCGACAATGATGGCTACACCTTC
-,TRBJ2-1,17,-,TRBV7-3,CASSLTGGLFTYNEQFF,TGTGCCAGCAGCTTAACCGGGGGGCTCTTCACCTACAATGAGCAGTTCTTC
-,TRBJ2-7,13,few,TRBV27,CASSPRAPPGWYF,TGTGCCAGCAGTCCCCGGGCCCCACCAGGGTGGTACTTC
-,TRBJ1-5,15,few,TRBV5-4,CASSLDGDSNQPQHF,TGTGCCAGCAGCCTAGACGGAGATAGCAATCAGCCCCAGCATTTT
-,TRBJ1-4,13,few,TRBV7-8,CASSSSVFEKLFF,TGTGCCAGCAGCTCCAGTGTATTTGAAAAACTGTTTTTT
-,TRBJ1-2,15,-,TRBV19,CARPRTDDCGDGYTF,TGTGCCAGACCGAGGACAGATGACTGTGGTGATGGCTACACCTTC
TRBD1,TRBJ1-5,14,few,TRBV6-1,CASSDGQARSPQHF,TGTGCCAGCAGTGACGGACAGGCGAGATCGCCCCAGCATTTT
-,TRBJ2-5,16,-,TRBV18,CASSPPHRTTVETQYF,TGTGCCAGCTCACCACCGCACAGGACGACCGTCGAGACCCAGTACTTC
-,TRBJ1-3,12,few,TRBV5-8,CASTQARNTIYF,TGTGCCAGCACGCAGGCACGGAACACCATATATTTT
-,TRBJ1-5,15,-,TRBV5-8,CASSSYRVGNQPQHF,TGTGCCAGCAGCTCCTACAGGGTGGGCAATCAGCCCCAGCATTTT
TRBD1,TRBJ1-1,13,-,TRBV12-3/TRBV12-4,CASRQGGGTEAFF,TGTGCCAGCAGGCAGGGGGGTGGCACTGAAGCTTTCTTT
TRBD1,TRBJ1-2,16,-,TRBV18,CASSPPAGTGVTGYTF,TGTGCCAGCTCACCACCGGCGGGGACAGGGGTAACTGGCTACACCTTC
-,TRBJ1-1,14,-,TRBV10-1,CASSAGTQNTEAFF,TGCGCCAGCAGCGCCGGGACACAAAACACTGAAGCTTTCTTT
TRBD1,TRBJ1-3,17,-,TRBV15,CATSRDAPDRGENTIYF,TGTGCCACCAGCAGGGATGCACCGGACAGGGGGGAAAACACCATATATTTT
-,TRBJ1-6,13,-,TRBV29-1,CSVGVADGSPLHF,TGCAGCGTTGGGGTGGCAGACGGGTCACCCCTCCACTTT
TRBD1,TRBJ2-5,15,-,TRBV7-3,CASSSGTGGSETQYF,TGTGCCAGCAGCTCAGGGACAGGGGGATCGGAGACCCAGTACTTC
-,TRBJ1-5,13,once,TRBV15,CATSRDRSERLHF,TGTGCCACCAGCAGAGACCGGTCAGAGAGGTTGCATTTT
TRBD1,TRBJ2-3,12,-,TRBV7-8,CASSTTGDTQYF,TGTGCCAGCAGTACGACAGGGGATACGCAGTATTTT
TRBD1,TRBJ1-2,14,many,TRBV6-6,CASSYFGAGGGYTF,TGTGCCAGCAGTTACTTTGGGGCAGGGGGCGGCTACACCTTC
TRBD2,TRBJ2-1,13,-,TRBV2,CASSWAGDHEQFF,TGTGCCAGCAGTTGGGCGGGGGACCATGAGCAGTTCTTC
-,TRBJ2-1,13,-,TRBV5-1,CASSLEPRNEQFF,TGCGCCAGCAGCTTGGAGCCGAGAAATGAGCAGTTCTTC
-,TRBJ2-5,14,-,TRBV15,CATSRDPTKETQYF,TGTGCCACCAGCAGAGACCCGACAAAAGAGACCCAGTACTTC
TRBD1,TRBJ1-2,16,-,TRBV24-1,CATSAGGQGTNYGYTF,TGTGCCACCAGTGCCGGCGGACAGGGGACTAACTATGGCTACACCTTC
-,TRBJ2-3,14,-,TRBV19,CASSINWSTDTQYF,TGTGCCAGTAGTATTAACTGGAGCACAGATACGCAGTATTTT
TRBD1,TRBJ2-5,17,-,TRBV25-1,CASSERTYRGVVETQYF,TGTGCCAGCAGTGAACGAACTTACAGGGGGGTAGTAGAGACCCAGTACTTC
TRBD1,TRBJ2-4,15,-,TRBV19,CASSNPGQGENIQYF,TGTGCCAGTAGTAACCCCGGACAGGGTGAAAACATTCAGTACTTC
TRBD2,TRBJ2-2,15,-,TRBV11-2,CASSRELAGPGELFF,TGTGCCAGCAGCAGGGAACTAGCGGGTCCCGGGGAGCTGTTTTTT
-,TRBJ1-4,13,-,TRBV12-3/TRBV12-4,CASSFWGSEKLFF,TGTGCCAGCAGTTTTTGGGGCTCCGAAAAACTGTTTTTT
TRBD1,TRBJ1-6,16,few,TRBV11-2,CASSLDDRGPYSPLHF,TGTGCCAGCAGCTTAGATGACAGGGGGCCGTATTCACCCCTCCACTTT
-,TRBJ2-5,13,-,TRBV5-4,CASSPTGRETQYF,TGTGCCAGCAGCCCGACAGGGAGGGAGACCCAGTACTTC
-,TRBJ2-7,13,-,TRBV28,CASSLGLSYEQYF,TGTGCCAGCAGTTTAGGCTTATCCTACGAGCAGTACTTC